This is a list of T cell receptor beta chains from one sample in a study of blood T cell repertoires in COVID-19. The data were produced by immunoSEQ multiplex PCR, yet TCRdb's version contains in-frame clones alone and is incomplete. The sample consists of some 150,000 clones, roughly 89% of them appearing once. The specimen sequenced was peripheral blood. The origin of the receptors is a man aged 18 to 30 with active or convalescent COVID-19. The CDR3 runs from the conserved cysteine through the conserved F or W. The D gene is left open where the match is weak. Only part of the rows carry a size: once, few, many, or a class if the clone is expanded.

D gene,V gene,J gene,CDR3 length,clone size,CDR3 protein,CDR3 DNA
TRBD1,TRBV7-2,TRBJ1-4,13,NA,CASSPGGSEKLFF,TGTGCCAGCAGTCCAGGGGGGAGTGAAAAACTGTTTTTT
NA,TRBV19,TRBJ2-2,14,NA,CASSPGVVTGELFF,TGTGCCAGTAGTCCGGGGGTGGTTACCGGGGAGCTGTTTTTT
TRBD1,TRBV5-1,TRBJ2-3,18,NA,CASSPDGGTGSGTDTQYF,TGCGCCAGCAGCCCCGACGGGGGGACAGGGTCGGGCACAGATACGCAGTATTTT
TRBD1,TRBV19,TRBJ1-1,15,NA,CATLLRQGMNTEAFF,TGTGCCACCCTCCTTCGACAGGGGATGAACACTGAAGCTTTCTTT
NA,TRBV25-1,TRBJ1-2,15,NA,CASSEYGKEFYGYTF,TGTGCCAGCAGTGAATATGGCAAAGAATTCTATGGCTACACCTTC
TRBD2,TRBV19,TRBJ2-7,14,NA,CASSKLAEGYEQYF,TGTGCCAGTAGTAAACTAGCGGAGGGATACGAGCAGTACTTC
NA,TRBV28,TRBJ2-5,14,NA,CASSSYSGEETQYF,TGTGCCAGCAGTTCCTACTCCGGGGAAGAGACCCAGTACTTC
TRBD2,TRBV24-1,TRBJ2-3,15,NA,CATSDQGLGGDTQYF,TGTGCCACCAGTGATCAGGGACTAGGTGGAGATACGCAGTATTTT
NA,TRBV7-3,TRBJ2-1,14,once,CASSLSTGYNEQFF,TGTGCCAGCAGCTTAAGTACAGGTTACAATGAGCAGTTCTTC
TRBD1,TRBV11-2,TRBJ2-7,15,NA,CASSLASGQVYEQYF,TGTGCCAGCAGCTTAGCCTCGGGACAGGTGTACGAGCAGTACTTC
TRBD1,TRBV7-8,TRBJ1-2,14,once,CASSSRTGGYGYTF,TGTGCCAGCAGCTCTCGGACAGGGGGCTATGGCTACACCTTC
NA,TRBV3-1/TRBV3-2,TRBJ1-6,15,NA,CASSQDGAQGWTLHF,TGTGCCAGCAGCCAAGATGGGGCCCAGGGATGGACCCTCCACTTT
TRBD1,TRBV7-8,TRBJ2-2,15,NA,CASSLGGSGGGELFF,TGTGCCAGCAGCTTAGGAGGCTCAGGGGGCGGGGAGCTGTTTTTT
NA,TRBV15,TRBJ1-2,13,NA,CATRNRATRGYTF,TGTGCCACCAGAAATAGAGCCACTAGGGGCTACACCTTC
TRBD1,TRBV10-3,TRBJ1-2,16,NA,CAISESRGGGSYGYTF,TGTGCCATCAGTGAGTCCAGAGGGGGCGGAAGCTATGGCTACACCTTC
NA,TRBV2,TRBJ1-2,13,NA,CASSEVVRGGYTF,TGTGCCAGCAGTGAAGTGGTTCGAGGCGGCTACACCTTC
NA,TRBV7-2,TRBJ1-5,13,once,CASSSNSNQPQHF,TGTGCCAGCAGCTCCAATAGCAATCAGCCCCAGCATTTT
NA,TRBV5-1,TRBJ2-5,14,few,CASSLMSGWETQYF,TGCGCCAGCAGCTTGATGTCGGGGTGGGAGACCCAGTACTTC
TRBD1,TRBV19,TRBJ2-3,16,NA,CASSIVGTVSTDTQYF,TGTGCCAGTAGTATAGTAGGGACAGTATCCACAGATACGCAGTATTTT
NA,TRBV5-6,TRBJ1-1,12,NA,CASSREYPEAFF,TGTGCCAGCAGCCGGGAGTATCCTGAAGCTTTCTTT
TRBD1,TRBV5-1,TRBJ1-6,15,NA,CASSATGGDNSPLHF,TGCGCCAGCAGCGCCACAGGGGGCGATAATTCACCCCTCCACTTT
NA,TRBV7-3,TRBJ1-1,14,NA,CASRAQGSKTEAFF,TGTGCCAGCAGGGCACAGGGTTCGAAAACTGAAGCTTTCTTT
NA,TRBV10-3,TRBJ1-2,15,NA,CAINLGGALGDGYTF,TGTGCCATCAACCTGGGGGGGGCCCTCGGAGATGGCTACACCTTC
TRBD1,TRBV5-4,TRBJ2-5,16,NA,CASSPSPDRGEETQYF,TGTGCCAGCAGCCCTTCGCCGGACAGGGGTGAGGAGACCCAGTACTTC
NA,TRBV7-6,TRBJ1-5,15,NA,CASSLVSGGNQPQHF,TGTGCCAGCAGCTTAGTCTCGGGTGGGAATCAGCCCCAGCATTTT
TRBD1,TRBV5-1,TRBJ1-4,15,NA,CASSWGTATNEKLFF,TGCGCCAGCAGCTGGGGGACAGCAACTAATGAAAAACTGTTTTTT
NA,TRBV11-3,TRBJ1-1,14,few,CASSFLGQGTEAFF,TGTGCCAGCAGCTTTTTAGGGCAGGGCACTGAAGCTTTCTTT
TRBD2,TRBV7-9,TRBJ2-3,16,NA,CASSLGTNPSTDTQYF,TGTGCCAGCAGCCTCGGGACTAATCCTAGCACAGATACGCAGTATTTT
TRBD1,TRBV29-1,TRBJ1-1,12,NA,CSVTGTGDFAFF,TGCAGCGTGACCGGGACAGGGGATTTCGCTTTCTTT
NA,TRBV20-1,TRBJ1-2,14,NA,CSASKGGYSYGYTF,TGCAGTGCTAGTAAAGGCGGTTATAGCTATGGCTACACCTTC
TRBD2,TRBV28,TRBJ2-1,15,NA,CASSLVAGGFNEQFF,TGTGCCAGCAGTCTAGTAGCGGGAGGCTTCAATGAGCAGTTCTTC
TRBD1,TRBV10-1,TRBJ1-6,14,NA,CASSPDRDNSPLHF,TGCGCCAGCAGTCCGGACAGGGATAATTCACCCCTCCACTTT
TRBD1,TRBV9,TRBJ1-1,15,once,CASSVGTGDYTEAFF,TGTGCCAGCAGCGTAGGGACAGGGGATTACACTGAAGCTTTCTTT
TRBD1,TRBV10-2,TRBJ1-2,15,NA,CASSEVGTEEYGYTF,TGCGCCAGCAGTGAGGTCGGGACAGAGGAATATGGCTACACCTTC
TRBD2,TRBV7-9,TRBJ2-2,17,NA,CASSLASSGENTGELFF,TGTGCCAGCAGCTTAGCGTCTAGCGGGGAGAACACCGGGGAGCTGTTTTTT
NA,TRBV2,TRBJ1-1,14,NA,CASRSTGTPLEAFF,TGTGCCAGCAGGTCTACCGGGACACCTCTAGAAGCTTTCTTT
NA,TRBV11-3,TRBJ2-1,13,NA,CASSLDTYNEQFF,TGTGCCAGCAGCTTAGACACCTACAATGAGCAGTTCTTC
TRBD1,TRBV7-9,TRBJ2-7,14,NA,CASSTPGGSYEQYF,TGTGCCAGCAGCACACCAGGGGGCTCCTACGAGCAGTACTTC
TRBD2,TRBV4-1,TRBJ2-3,17,NA,CASSPWGAGGPTDTQYF,TGCGCCAGCAGCCCCTGGGGAGCGGGAGGACCCACAGATACGCAGTATTTT
NA,TRBV5-1,TRBJ1-1,15,NA,CASSPSAEVNTEAFF,TGCGCCAGCAGCCCCAGCGCAGAAGTGAACACTGAAGCTTTCTTT
NA,TRBV24-1,TRBJ1-3,12,NA,CAAGAGGNTIYF,TGTGCAGCAGGGGCAGGTGGAAACACCATATATTTT
NA,TRBV4-3,TRBJ2-7,14,NA,CASSQDPGAYEQYF,TGCGCCAGCAGCCAAGATCCCGGAGCCTACGAGCAGTACTTC
NA,TRBV5-1,TRBJ2-5,15,NA,CASSLGQTSWETQYF,TGCGCCAGCAGCTTGGGACAGACCTCCTGGGAGACCCAGTACTTC
NA,TRBV5-4,TRBJ1-1,13,NA,CASRWDMNTEAFF,TGTGCCAGCAGGTGGGACATGAACACTGAAGCTTTCTTT
TRBD1,TRBV6-1,TRBJ1-1,14,NA,CASSEKQGRTEAFF,TGTGCCAGCAGTGAAAAACAGGGGAGGACTGAAGCTTTCTTT
NA,TRBV11-1,TRBJ1-1,14,NA,CASRPKAGGAEAFF,TGTGCCAGCAGACCTAAGGCAGGAGGTGCTGAAGCTTTCTTT
TRBD2,TRBV6-4,TRBJ2-6,17,NA,CASSFSGGASGANVLTF,TGTGCCAGCAGTTTTAGCGGGGGCGCTTCTGGGGCCAACGTCCTGACTTTC